A single sample is the source of the 20 T cell receptor beta chains below, sequenced in a study of cytomegalovirus exposure and HLA in healthy donors. The data were produced by immunoSEQ multiplex PCR, yet TCRdb's version contains in-frame clones alone and is incomplete. The table shows about 140,000 clones, with around 93% occurring only once. Sequenced sample: PBMCs. Receptors originate from a man aged 18-30 years in good health and CMV-seropositive.

This clone was observed a few times. This chain joins TRBV14 and TRBJ2-7, with TRBD2 as a possible D gene (6 bases). Germline V gene data show CDR1 as SGHDN and CDR2 as FVKESK. The CDR3 totals 15 residues. Trimming shortened V by 2 bases and J by 3 bases, and 14 bases separated the two germline ends. The CDR3 sequence is CASSQSGLGGYEQYF. The CDR3 DNA is TGTGCCAGCAGCCAATCGGGACTGGGAGGCTACGAGCAGTACTTC.

V and J are TRBV9 and TRBJ2-1, with unresolved D. CDR3 length equals 14 residues. Germline V gene lookup returns CDR1 SGDLS and CDR2 YYNGEE. The V end lost 4 bases, the J end lost 4 bases, and 12 bases lay between the germline ends. CDR3 amino acids: CASSTSDSYNEQFF. The CDR3 nucleotides are TGTGCCAGCAGCACGTCAGACTCGTACAATGAGCAGTTCTTC.

This clone came up once. The V gene is TRBV2, the J gene TRBJ2-5; 7 bases match TRBD2. V lost 3 bases to trimming and J lost 5 bases; unmatched junction nucleotides: 3. Germline V lookup: CDR1 SNHLY, CDR2 FYNNEI. CDR3 length equals 13 residues. This chain's CDR3 is CASSDAGAETQYF. CDR3 DNA: TGTGCCAGCAGTGACGCGGGAGCGGAGACCCAGTACTTC.

This sequence joins TRBV29-1 and TRBJ2-7; 14 bases are a match to TRBD2. V lost 4 bases to trimming and J lost 1 base; unmatched junction nucleotides: 3. The CDR3 extends over 15 amino acids. Germline lookup yields CDR1 SQVTM and CDR2 ANQGSEA. This CDR3 is CSVGGLAGASYEQYF. In DNA form, the CDR3 reads TGCAGCGTTGGGGGACTAGCGGGAGCGTCCTACGAGCAGTACTTC.

This CDR3 reads CATSWGVEQFF. CDR3 nucleotides: TGTGCCACCAGCTGGGGAGTTGAGCAGTTCTTC. This chain connects TRBV15 to TRBJ2-1, with D possibly being TRBD2 (5 bases). Germline V gene data show CDR1 as LNHNV and CDR2 as YYDKDF (reference sequence). V lost 5 bases and J 9 bases, leaving 8 bases between the germline ends. The CDR3 is 11 amino acids. Supplemented by reference TRBV15 and TRBJ2-1, the full variable domain reads DAMVIQNPRYQVTQFGKPVTLSCSQTLNHNVMYWYQQKSSQAPKLLFHYYDKDFNNEADTPDNFQSRRPNTSFCFLDIRSPGLGDTAMYLCATSWGVEQFFGPGTRLTVL.

The chain has TRBV18 and TRBJ1-4; perhaps TRBD1 as D (5 bases). This CDR3 comprises 14 residues. Germline CDR1 reads KGHSH; CDR2 reads LQKENI. The V end lost 0 bases, the J end lost 4 bases, and 6 bases lay between the germline ends. This CDR3 reads CASSPPTVNEKLFF. The CDR3 region has the DNA TGTGCCAGCTCACCACCGACAGTTAATGAAAAACTGTTTTTT.

This chain uses TRBV27 with TRBJ1-2; TRBD1 agrees at 8 bases. This CDR3 is built from 15 residues. The germline V gene encodes CDR1 MNHEY and CDR2 SMNVEV (reference sequence). V lost 3 bases to trimming and J lost 6 bases; unmatched junction nucleotides: 9. The CDR3 DNA sequence: TGTGCCAGCAGTTTTCTATCGACAGGGGTGGATGGCTACACCTTC. As protein: CASSFLSTGVDGYTF.

This clone appeared a single time. The V and J genes are TRBV4-1 and TRBJ2-3, with a tentative D call TRBD2 (5 bases). This CDR3 contains 15 residues. Germline values: CDR1 MGHRA, CDR2 YSYEKL. Trimming shortened V by 1 base and J by 2 bases, and 10 bases separated the two germline ends. CDR3 sequence reads: CASSQVAGLTDTQYF. CDR3 nucleotides: TGCGCCAGCAGCCAAGTTGCCGGACTCACAGATACGCAGTATTTT.

The chain couples TRBV25-1 to TRBJ2-1, with 13 positions matching TRBD2. The V and J ends lost 6 bases and 7 bases, in that order; junction bases with no gene match: 3. Germline loops: CDR1 MGHDK, CDR2 SYGVNS. CDR3 size: 14 residues. The CDR3 is CASRWTSGSNEQFF. CDR3 DNA: TGTGCCAGCAGATGGACTAGCGGGAGTAATGAGCAGTTCTTC.

This clone was detected only once. The rearrangement joins TRBV6-8 to TRBJ1-6; D is ambiguous. Germline loops: CDR1 MNHGY, CDR2 SAAAGT. V lost 0 bases, J lost 7 bases, and 7 bases lay in between. The CDR3 spans 14 residues. The CDR3: CASSYSNWNSPLHF. The CDR3 DNA sequence: TGTGCCAGCAGTTACTCGAACTGGAATTCACCCCTCCACTTT.

The chain carries TRBV19 and TRBJ1-5, with TRBD1 matching 7 bases. CDR1 and CDR2 (germline): LNHDA, SQIVND (reference sequence). The V segment lost 3 bases and the J segment 7 bases; nucleotides outside the gene matches: 9. The CDR3 has 15 residues. The CDR3 sequence: CASSIRGQGAQPQHF. In nucleotides, the CDR3 is TGTGCCAGTAGTATTAGGGGGCAGGGAGCCCAGCCCCAGCATTTT.

The CDR3 nucleotides read TGTGCCAGCAGCTCCCGGACAGGGGGGAGAGCTGAAGCTTTCTTT. Its translation is CASSSRTGGRAEAFF. The chain recombines TRBV7-8 with TRBJ1-1; 10 positions agree with TRBD1. J gave up 6 bases and V 4 bases, and 8 bases lay outside the gene matches. This CDR3 comprises 15 residues. CDR1 SGHVS and CDR2 FQNEAQ come from the germline V gene.

V usage is TRBV5-1 and J usage is TRBJ2-1, with 11 bases lining up with TRBD2. CDR3 size: 16 residues. V gave up 0 bases and J gave up 7 bases; unmatched junction bases: 6. Germline V gene sequence: CDR1 SGHRS, CDR2 YFSETQ. The CDR3 DNA is TGCGCCAGCAGCTTGGGGGTGTCTAGCGGGAGGAATGAGCAGTTCTTC. Translating gives CASSLGVSSGRNEQFF.

The chain is built from TRBV12-5 and TRBJ2-3, with TRBD2 matching over 7 bases. V lost 0 bases to trimming and J lost 0 bases; unmatched junction nucleotides: 6. Germline loops: CDR1 LGHNT, CDR2 FRNRAP. This CDR3 spans 17 amino acids. The CDR3 reads CASGLVTGGASTDTQYF. The CDR3 nucleotides are TGTGCTAGTGGTTTGGTCACGGGAGGAGCTAGCACAGATACGCAGTATTTT.

This clone appeared once. The V call is TRBV5-1, the J call TRBJ2-5; TRBD2 matches at 10 bases. The CDR3 is 16 amino acids. V shed 0 bases and J 3 bases; nucleotides not matched to a gene: 5. The germline gives CDR1 SGHRS, CDR2 YFSETQ. The CDR3 loop reads CASSLELAGTKETQYF. CDR3 in DNA: TGCGCCAGCAGCTTGGAACTAGCGGGGACGAAAGAGACCCAGTACTTC.

This chain joins TRBV11-2 and TRBJ2-6; weak D call: TRBD2 (6 bases). The germline gives CDR1 SGHAT, CDR2 FQNNGV. Between the trimmed V and J ends, which lost 3 bases and 3 bases, there was a span of 21 bases. The CDR3 length is 19 residues. The DNA of the CDR3 is TGTGCCAGCAGCTTTTTGACGGGCGGGGATTATCTTGGGGCCAACGTCCTGACTTTC. This encodes CASSFLTGGDYLGANVLTF.

This clone turned up a few times. The J gene is TRBJ2-1, the V gene TRBV10-3, with 8 bases aligning to TRBD2. Germline lookup yields CDR1 ENHRY and CDR2 SYGVKD. J was trimmed by 1 base and V by 10 bases; bases with no gene match: 6. The CDR3 is 14 amino acids. CDR3 DNA: TGTGCCAAAATTAGCGGGACTTCCTACAATGAGCAGTTCTTC. Amino acid sequence: CAKISGTSYNEQFF.

This chain uses TRBV29-1 with TRBJ2-5; 9 bases map to TRBD1. The germline V gene encodes CDR1 SQVTM and CDR2 ANQGSEA. This CDR3 comprises 15 residues. V gave up 4 bases and J gave up 1 base; unmatched junction bases: 7. CDR3 DNA: TGCAGCGTTGGGGGACAGGGATTCTTCCAAGAGACCCAGTACTTC. It encodes CSVGGQGFFQETQYF. The whole variable domain, filled in from reference TRBV29-1 and TRBJ2-5, reads SAVISQKPSRDICQRGTSLTIQCQVDSQVTMMFWYRQQPGQSLTLIATANQGSEATYESGFVIDKFPISRPNLTFSTLTVSNMSPEDSSIYLCSVGGQGFFQETQYFGPGTRLLVL.

The rearrangement uses TRBV21-1 and TRBJ1-5; TRBD1 is taken as the D call from the table, unchecked against the DNA. TRBV21-1 is designated a pseudogene. This CDR3 spans 16 amino acids. CDR3 nucleotides: TGTGCCAGCAGCAAAGTGATGACACCTAGCAATCAGCCCCAGCATTTT. It yields the protein CASSKVMTPSNQPQHF.

This chain uses TRBV5-1 with TRBJ1-4; 11 bases are shared with TRBD1. CDR1 is SGHRS and CDR2 is YFSETQ in the germline V gene. CDR3 length: 16 amino acids. The V and J ends lost 4 bases and 4 bases, in that order; junction bases with no gene match: 6. The CDR3 DNA reads as TGCGCCAGCAGCGGGGACAGGGGGTCGGTTAATGAAAAACTGTTTTTT. Residues: CASSGDRGSVNEKLFF.